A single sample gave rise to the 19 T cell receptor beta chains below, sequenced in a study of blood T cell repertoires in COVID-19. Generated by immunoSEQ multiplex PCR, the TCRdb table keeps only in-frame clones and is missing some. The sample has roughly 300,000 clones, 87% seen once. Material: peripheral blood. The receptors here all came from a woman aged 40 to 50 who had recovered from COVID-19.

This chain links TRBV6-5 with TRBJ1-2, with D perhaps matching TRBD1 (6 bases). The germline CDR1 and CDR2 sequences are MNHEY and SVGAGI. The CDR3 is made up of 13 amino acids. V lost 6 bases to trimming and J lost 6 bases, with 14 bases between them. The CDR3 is CASRSHRADGYTF. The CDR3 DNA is TGTGCCAGCAGATCCCACAGGGCAGATGGCTACACCTTC.

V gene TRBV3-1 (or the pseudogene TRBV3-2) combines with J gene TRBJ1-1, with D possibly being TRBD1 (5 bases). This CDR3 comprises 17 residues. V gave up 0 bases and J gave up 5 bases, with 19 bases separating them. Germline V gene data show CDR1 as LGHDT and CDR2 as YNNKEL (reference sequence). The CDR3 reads CASSQDLAGKVGTEAFF. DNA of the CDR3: TGTGCCAGCAGCCAAGATCTGGCAGGGAAGGTTGGGACTGAAGCTTTCTTT.

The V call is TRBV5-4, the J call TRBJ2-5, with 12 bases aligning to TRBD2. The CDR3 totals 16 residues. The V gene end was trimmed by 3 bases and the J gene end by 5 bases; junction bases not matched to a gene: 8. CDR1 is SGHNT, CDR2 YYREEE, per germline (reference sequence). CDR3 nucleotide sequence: TGTGCCAGCAGCTCCCTAGCGGGGGGGCCCATGGAGACCCAGTACTTC. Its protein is CASSSLAGGPMETQYF.

CDR3 DNA sequence: TGTGCCAGCAGCTCTTCTGGGGCAGGGGGGCAGCCCCAGCATTTT. The encoded protein is CASSSSGAGGQPQHF. The chain uses TRBV5-6 and TRBJ1-5; 7 bases map to TRBD1. Germline V gives CDR1 SGHDT, CDR2 YYEEEE. V was pared by 3 bases and J by 7 bases, with 10 bases of the junction left unmatched. This CDR3 comprises 15 residues.

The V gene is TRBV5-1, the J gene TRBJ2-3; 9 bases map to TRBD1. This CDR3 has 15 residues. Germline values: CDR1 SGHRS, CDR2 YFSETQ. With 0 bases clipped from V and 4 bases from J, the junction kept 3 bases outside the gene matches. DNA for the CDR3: TGCGCCAGCAGCTTGGCACAGGGGGCTGCAGATACGCAGTATTTT. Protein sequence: CASSLAQGAADTQYF.

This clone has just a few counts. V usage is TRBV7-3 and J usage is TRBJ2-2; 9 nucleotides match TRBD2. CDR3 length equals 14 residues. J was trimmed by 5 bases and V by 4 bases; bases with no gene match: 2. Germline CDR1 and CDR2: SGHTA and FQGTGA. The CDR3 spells CASSSTSGTGELFF. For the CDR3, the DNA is TGTGCCAGCAGCTCTACTAGCGGGACCGGGGAGCTGTTTTTT.

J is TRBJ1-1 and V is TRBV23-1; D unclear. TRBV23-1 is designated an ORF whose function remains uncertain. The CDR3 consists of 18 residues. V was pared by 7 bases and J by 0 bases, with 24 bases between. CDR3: CASTPICTRNRMNTEAFF. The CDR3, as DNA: TGCGCCAGCACCCCGATCTGTACGCGGAATCGCATGAACACTGAAGCTTTCTTT.

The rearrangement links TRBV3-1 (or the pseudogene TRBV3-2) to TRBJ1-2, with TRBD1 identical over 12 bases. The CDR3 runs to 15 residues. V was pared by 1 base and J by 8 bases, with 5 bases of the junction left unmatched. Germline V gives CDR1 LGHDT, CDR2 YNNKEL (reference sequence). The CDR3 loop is CASSQAGTGGIGYTF. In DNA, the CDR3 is TGTGCCAGCAGCCAAGCCGGGACAGGGGGCATCGGCTACACCTTC.

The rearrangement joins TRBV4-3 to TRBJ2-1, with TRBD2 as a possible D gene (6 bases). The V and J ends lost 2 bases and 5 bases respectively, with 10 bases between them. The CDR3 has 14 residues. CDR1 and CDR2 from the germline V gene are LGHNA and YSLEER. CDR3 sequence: CASSQTGEDNEQFF. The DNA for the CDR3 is TGCGCCAGCAGCCAAACGGGGGAGGACAATGAGCAGTTCTTC.

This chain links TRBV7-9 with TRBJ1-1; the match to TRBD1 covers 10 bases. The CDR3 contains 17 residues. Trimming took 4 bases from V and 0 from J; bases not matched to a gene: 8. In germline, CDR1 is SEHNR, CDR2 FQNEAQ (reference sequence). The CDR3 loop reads CASSSRTGGPVNTEAFF. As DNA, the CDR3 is TGTGCCAGCAGCTCCCGGACAGGGGGTCCGGTGAACACTGAAGCTTTCTTT.

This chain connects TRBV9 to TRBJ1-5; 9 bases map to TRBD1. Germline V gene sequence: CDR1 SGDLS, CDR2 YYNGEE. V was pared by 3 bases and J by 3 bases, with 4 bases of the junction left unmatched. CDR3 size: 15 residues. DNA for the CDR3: TGTGCCAGCAGCGCAGGGACAGGGACCAATCAGCCCCAGCATTTT. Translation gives CASSAGTGTNQPQHF.

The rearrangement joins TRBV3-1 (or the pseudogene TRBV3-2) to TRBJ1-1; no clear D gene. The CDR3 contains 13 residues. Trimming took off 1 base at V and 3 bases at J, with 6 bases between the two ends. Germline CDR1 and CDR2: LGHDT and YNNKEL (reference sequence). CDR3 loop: CASSQAPDTEAFF. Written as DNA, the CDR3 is TGTGCCAGCAGCCAAGCCCCTGACACTGAAGCTTTCTTT.

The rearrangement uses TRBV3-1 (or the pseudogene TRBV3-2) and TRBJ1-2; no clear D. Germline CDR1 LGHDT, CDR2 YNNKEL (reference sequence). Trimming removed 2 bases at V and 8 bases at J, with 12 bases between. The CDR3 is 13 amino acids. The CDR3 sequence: CASSQLLYGGYTF. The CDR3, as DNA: TGTGCCAGCAGCCAACTGCTTTACGGGGGCTACACCTTC.

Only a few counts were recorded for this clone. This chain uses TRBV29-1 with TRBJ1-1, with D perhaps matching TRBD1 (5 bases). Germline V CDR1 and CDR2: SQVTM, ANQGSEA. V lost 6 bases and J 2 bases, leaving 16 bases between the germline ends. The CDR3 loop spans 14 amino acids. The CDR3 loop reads CSVSQQVPNTEAFF. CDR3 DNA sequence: TGCAGCGTGTCCCAACAGGTCCCTAACACTGAAGCTTTCTTT.

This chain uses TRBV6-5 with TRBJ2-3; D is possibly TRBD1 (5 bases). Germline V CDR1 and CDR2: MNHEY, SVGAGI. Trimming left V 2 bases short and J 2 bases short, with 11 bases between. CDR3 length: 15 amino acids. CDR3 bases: TGTGCCAGCAGTTACGGTCCGGACAACACAGATACGCAGTATTTT. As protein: CASSYGPDNTDTQYF.

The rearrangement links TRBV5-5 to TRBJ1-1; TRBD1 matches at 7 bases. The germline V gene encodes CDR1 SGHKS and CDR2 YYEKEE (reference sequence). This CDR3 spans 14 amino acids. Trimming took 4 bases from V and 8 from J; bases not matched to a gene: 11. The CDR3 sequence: CASSPILLDREAFF. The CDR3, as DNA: TGTGCCAGCAGCCCAATACTTCTGGACAGGGAAGCTTTCTTT. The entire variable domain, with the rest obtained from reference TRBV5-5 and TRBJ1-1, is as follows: DAGVTQSPTHLIKTRGQQVTLRCSPISGHKSVSWYQQVLGQGPQFIFQYYEKEERGRGNFPDRFSARQFPNYSSELNVNALLLGDSALYLCASSPILLDREAFFGQGTRLTVV.

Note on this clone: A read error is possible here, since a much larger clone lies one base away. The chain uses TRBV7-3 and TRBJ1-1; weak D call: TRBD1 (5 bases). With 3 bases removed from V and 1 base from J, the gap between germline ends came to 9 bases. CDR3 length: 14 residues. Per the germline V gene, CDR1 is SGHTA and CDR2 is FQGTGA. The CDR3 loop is CASSLRGTNTEAFF. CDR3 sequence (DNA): TGTGCCAGCAGCTTGCGGGGCACGAACACTGAAGCTTTCTTT.

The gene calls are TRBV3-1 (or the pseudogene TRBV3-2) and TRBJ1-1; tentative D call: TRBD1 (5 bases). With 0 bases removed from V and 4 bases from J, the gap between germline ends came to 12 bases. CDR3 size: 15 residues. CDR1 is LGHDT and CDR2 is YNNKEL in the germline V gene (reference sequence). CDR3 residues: CASSQESAGRTEAFF. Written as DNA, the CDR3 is TGTGCCAGCAGCCAAGAATCCGCGGGGCGCACTGAAGCTTTCTTT.

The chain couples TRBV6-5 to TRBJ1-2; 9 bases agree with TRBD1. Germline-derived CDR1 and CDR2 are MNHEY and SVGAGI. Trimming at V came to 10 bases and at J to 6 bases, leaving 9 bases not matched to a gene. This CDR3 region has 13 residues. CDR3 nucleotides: TGTGCCACTCCCCCGGGACAGGGACATGGCTACACCTTC. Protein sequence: CATPPGQGHGYTF.